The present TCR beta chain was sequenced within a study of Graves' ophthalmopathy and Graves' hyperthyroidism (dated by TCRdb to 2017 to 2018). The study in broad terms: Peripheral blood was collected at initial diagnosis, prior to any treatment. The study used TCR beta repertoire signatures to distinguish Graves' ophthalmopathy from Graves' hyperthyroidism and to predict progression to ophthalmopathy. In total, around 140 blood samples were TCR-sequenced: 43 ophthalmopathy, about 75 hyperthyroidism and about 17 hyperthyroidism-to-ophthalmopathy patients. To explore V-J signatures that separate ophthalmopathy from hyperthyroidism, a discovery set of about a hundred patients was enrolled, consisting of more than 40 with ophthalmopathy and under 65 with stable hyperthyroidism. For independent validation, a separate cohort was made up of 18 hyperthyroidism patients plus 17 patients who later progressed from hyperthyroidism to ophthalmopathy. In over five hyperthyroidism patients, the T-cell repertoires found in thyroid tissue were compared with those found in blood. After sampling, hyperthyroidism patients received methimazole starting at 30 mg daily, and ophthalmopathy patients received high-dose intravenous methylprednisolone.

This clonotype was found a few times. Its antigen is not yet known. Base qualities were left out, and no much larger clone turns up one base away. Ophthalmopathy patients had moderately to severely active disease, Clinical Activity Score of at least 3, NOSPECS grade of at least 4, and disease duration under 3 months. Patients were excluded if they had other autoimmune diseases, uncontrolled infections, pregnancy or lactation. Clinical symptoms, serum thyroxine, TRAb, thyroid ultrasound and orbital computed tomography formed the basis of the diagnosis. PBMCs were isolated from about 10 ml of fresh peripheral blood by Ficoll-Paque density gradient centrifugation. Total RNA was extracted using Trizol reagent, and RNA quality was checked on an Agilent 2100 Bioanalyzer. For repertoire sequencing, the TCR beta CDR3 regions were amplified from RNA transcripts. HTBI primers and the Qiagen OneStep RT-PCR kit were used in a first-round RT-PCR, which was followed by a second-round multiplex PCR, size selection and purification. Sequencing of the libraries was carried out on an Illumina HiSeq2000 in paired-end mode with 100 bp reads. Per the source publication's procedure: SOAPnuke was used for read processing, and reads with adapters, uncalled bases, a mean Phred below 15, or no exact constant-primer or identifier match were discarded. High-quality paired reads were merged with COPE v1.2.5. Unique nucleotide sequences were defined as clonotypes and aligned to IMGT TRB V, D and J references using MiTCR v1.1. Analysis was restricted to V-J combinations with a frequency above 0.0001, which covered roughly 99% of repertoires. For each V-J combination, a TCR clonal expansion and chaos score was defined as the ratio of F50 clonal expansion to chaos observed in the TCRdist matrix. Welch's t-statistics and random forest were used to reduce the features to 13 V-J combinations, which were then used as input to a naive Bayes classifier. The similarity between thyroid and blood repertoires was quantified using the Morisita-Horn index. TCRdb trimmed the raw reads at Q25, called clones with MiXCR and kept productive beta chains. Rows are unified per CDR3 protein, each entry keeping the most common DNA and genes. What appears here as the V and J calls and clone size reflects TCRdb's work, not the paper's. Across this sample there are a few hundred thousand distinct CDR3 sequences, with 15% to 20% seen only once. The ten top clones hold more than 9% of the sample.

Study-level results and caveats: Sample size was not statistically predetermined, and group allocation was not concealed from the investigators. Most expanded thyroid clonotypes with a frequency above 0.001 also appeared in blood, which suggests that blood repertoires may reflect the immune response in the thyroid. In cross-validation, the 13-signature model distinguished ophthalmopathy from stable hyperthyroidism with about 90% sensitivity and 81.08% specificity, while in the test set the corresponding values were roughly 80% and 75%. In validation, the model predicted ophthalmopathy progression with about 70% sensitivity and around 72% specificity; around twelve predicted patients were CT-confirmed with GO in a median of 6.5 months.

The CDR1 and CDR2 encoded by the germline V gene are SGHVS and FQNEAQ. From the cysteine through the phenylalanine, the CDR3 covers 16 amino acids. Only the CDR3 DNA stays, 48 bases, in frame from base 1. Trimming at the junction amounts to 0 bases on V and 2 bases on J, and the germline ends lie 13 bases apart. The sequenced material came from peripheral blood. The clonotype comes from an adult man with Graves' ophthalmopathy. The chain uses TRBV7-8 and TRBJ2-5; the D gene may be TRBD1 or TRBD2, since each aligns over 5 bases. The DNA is TGTGCCAGCAGCTTAGCCGGGGCGGCTATTCAAGAGACCCAGTACTTC. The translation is CASSLAGAAIQETQYF. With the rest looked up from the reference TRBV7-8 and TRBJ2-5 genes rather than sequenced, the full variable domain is GAGVSQSPRYKVAKRGQDVALRCDPISGHVSLFWYQQALGQGPEFLTYFQNEAQLDKSGLPSDRFFAERPEGSVSTLKIQRTQQEDSAVYLCASSLAGAAIQETQYFGPGTRLLVL.